This is a list of T cell receptor beta chains from one sample in a study of graft-versus-host responses after intestinal transplantation. The method was immunoSEQ multiplex PCR; TCRdb's version includes in-frame clones alone and lacks a portion of them. The table records 6,000 to 8,000 clones, 83% of them present only once. The sample in question was ileum tissue, obtained nearly 310 days after intestinal transplant. These receptors were collected from a human patient who received an intestinal transplant, so some T cells may come from the graft donor. CDR3s include the opening cysteine and the closing phenylalanine or tryptophan. A D gene is named only where the DNA matches it firmly. Rows may omit the clone size; those that give it use once, few, many or a size class.

TRBV2,13,TRBJ2-1,-,TRBD1,CASSSDRGNEQFF,TGTGCCAGCAGCTCCGACAGGGGGAATGAGCAGTTCTTC
TRBV6-4,14,TRBJ2-6,few,-,CASSDNSGANVLTF,TGTGCCAGCAGTGACAACTCTGGGGCCAACGTCCTGACTTTC
TRBV27,13,TRBJ1-2,-,-,CATPRTAYYGYTF,TGTGCCACCCCACGGACAGCCTACTATGGCTACACCTTC
TRBV5-1,16,TRBJ2-1,once,TRBD1,CASSSAQGARNNEQFF,TGCGCCAGCAGCTCGGCACAGGGGGCGAGGAACAATGAGCAGTTCTTC
TRBV30,12,TRBJ1-1,-,TRBD1,CAWSEGGDEAFF,TGTGCCTGGAGTGAAGGGGGCGATGAAGCTTTCTTT
TRBV4-1,15,TRBJ2-1,-,TRBD1,CASSHTGTGANEQFF,TGCGCCAGCAGTCATACCGGGACAGGGGCGAATGAGCAGTTCTTC
TRBV2,13,TRBJ1-1,-,-,CASGAAMNTEAFF,TGTGCCAGCGGGGCAGCTATGAACACTGAGGCTTTCTTT
TRBV2,19,TRBJ2-7,-,TRBD1,CASSPGTGTGGDRLYEQYF,TGTGCCAGCAGTCCAGGAACCGGGACAGGGGGCGACCGCCTCTACGAGCAGTACTTC
TRBV6-5,15,TRBJ2-5,-,TRBD2,CASSGLAGGQETQYF,TGTGCCAGCAGTGGACTAGCGGGGGGGCAAGAGACCCAGTACTTC
TRBV7-2,15,TRBJ2-7,-,TRBD2,CASSSLAGGAYEQYF,TGTGCCAGCAGCTCTTTAGCGGGGGGCGCCTACGAGCAGTACTTC
TRBV28,18,TRBJ1-1,-,-,CASSPDLGTKYMNTEAFF,TGTGCCAGCAGTCCAGATCTGGGCACAAAATACATGAACACTGAAGCTTTCTTT
TRBV27,15,TRBJ1-2,-,-,CASKRMGDNPNGYTF,TGTGCCAGCAAGAGGATGGGGGACAACCCTAATGGCTACACCTTC
TRBV6-1,13,TRBJ2-1,-,-,CASSEVLYNEQFF,TGTGCCAGCAGTGAAGTGCTATACAATGAGCAGTTCTTC
TRBV5-6,18,TRBJ1-4,-,TRBD1,CASSRRGTAGREDEKLFF,TGTGCCAGCAGCCGACGAGGGACAGCAGGAAGAGAGGATGAAAAACTGTTTTTT
TRBV6-6,13,TRBJ2-7,-,-,CASSAPGTYEQYF,TGTGCCAGCAGTGCCCCGGGGACCTACGAGCAGTACTTC
TRBV6-4,15,TRBJ2-1,once,-,CASSPSPIASNEQFF,TGTGCCAGCAGCCCTTCGCCGATAGCCTCGAACGAGCAGTTCTTC
TRBV28,13,TRBJ2-3,-,-,CASSFRASDTQYF,TGTGCCAGCAGTTTCAGGGCTTCAGATACGCAGTATTTT
TRBV6-1,16,TRBJ1-2,-,-,CASSERGPPGGYGYTF,TGTGCCAGCAGTGAGAGGGGCCCTCCGGGGGGCTATGGCTACACCTTC
TRBV5-5,14,TRBJ2-7,-,TRBD2,CASSWTSGRYEQYF,TGTGCCAGCAGCTGGACTAGCGGGAGGTACGAGCAGTACTTC
TRBV21-1,15,TRBJ2-7,few,-,CASSKKTGRYYEQYF,TGTGCCAGCAGCAAGAAGACAGGGCGATACTACGAGCAGTACTTC
TRBV19,16,TRBJ2-1,-,-,CASSIKVTTSYNEQFF,TGTGCCAGTAGTATAAAGGTGACTACTTCCTACAATGAGCAGTTCTTC
TRBV7-3,12,TRBJ2-5,few,-,CASSISGETQYF,TGTGCCAGCAGCATTAGCGGCGAGACCCAGTACTTC
TRBV5-6,16,TRBJ1-2,-,-,CASAGGGTRTNYGYTF,TGTGCCAGCGCCGGCGGTGGGACAAGAACTAACTATGGCTACACCTTC
TRBV7-2,15,TRBJ2-7,-,TRBD2,CASSPSGTSGYEQYF,TGTGCCAGCAGCCCCTCGGGGACTAGCGGCTACGAGCAGTACTTC
TRBV6-4,15,TRBJ1-4,-,TRBD1,CASSDSKGAGEKLFF,TGTGCCAGCAGTGACTCGAAGGGGGCAGGTGAAAAACTGTTTTTT
TRBV11-3,12,TRBJ2-3,once,-,CASKGGTDTQYF,TGTGCCAGCAAGGGGGGTACAGATACGCAGTATTTT
TRBV11-2,17,TRBJ2-2,few,TRBD2,CASSFWTSGGKTGELFF,TGTGCCAGCAGCTTCTGGACTAGCGGGGGAAAAACCGGGGAGCTGTTTTTT
TRBV6-1,17,TRBJ1-3,-,-,CASSVLTSPRAGNTIYF,TGTGCCAGCAGTGTCCTCACAAGCCCCAGGGCTGGAAACACCATATATTTT
TRBV4-1,15,TRBJ1-4,-,-,CASSQGGRANEKLFF,TGCGCCAGCAGCCAAGGGGGACGGGCTAATGAAAAACTGTTTTTT
TRBV6-4,15,TRBJ2-1,-,TRBD2,CASSDSAGGSGEQFF,TGTGCCAGCAGTGACTCGGCGGGGGGTAGCGGTGAGCAGTTCTTC
TRBV6-4,13,TRBJ1-6,-,-,CASSDSGNSPLHF,TGTGCCAGCAGTGACTCGGGGAATTCACCCCTCCACTTT
TRBV4-1,16,TRBJ2-7,-,-,CASSQKPMTRAYEQYF,TGCGCCAGCAGCCAGAAACCGATGACGAGGGCCTACGAGCAGTACTTC
TRBV5-1,13,TRBJ2-1,-,-,CASSQDSYNEQFF,TGCGCCAGCAGCCAAGACAGCTACAATGAGCAGTTCTTC
TRBV10-1,15,TRBJ2-3,-,TRBD2,CASSVGGSSTDTQYF,TGCGCCAGCAGTGTCGGGGGGAGTAGCACAGATACGCAGTATTTT
TRBV6-1,15,TRBJ1-5,-,-,CASSEAQGYNQPQHF,TGTGCCAGCAGTGAAGCGCAGGGGTACAATCAGCCCCAGCATTTT
TRBV29-1,12,TRBJ2-3,once,-,CSVDRDTDTQYF,TGCAGCGTTGACAGGGACACAGATACGCAGTATTTT
TRBV6-6,15,TRBJ2-2,-,TRBD1,CASSYRTGAAGELFF,TGTGCCAGCAGTTACCGGACAGGGGCGGCCGGGGAGCTGTTTTTT
TRBV4-1,14,TRBJ2-7,-,TRBD1,CASSPRQGGYEQYF,TGCGCCAGCAGCCCCCGACAGGGTGGGTACGAGCAGTACTTC
TRBV12-2,19,TRBJ1-3,-,-,CASRLGSDRPNNSGNTIYF,TGTGCAAGTCGCTTAGGCTCGGACAGGCCCAATAACTCTGGAAACACCATATATTTT
TRBV12-1,16,TRBJ2-4,few,-,CAASMVAERAKNIQYF,TGTGCCGCTTCCATGGTCGCCGAACGAGCCAAAAACATTCAGTACTTC
TRBV10-3,14,TRBJ2-1,-,TRBD1,CAIRGGTGGNEQFF,TGTGCCATCAGAGGCGGGACAGGCGGGAATGAGCAGTTCTTC
TRBV7-3,15,TRBJ2-2,-,TRBD2,CASSVSGTNTGELFF,TGTGCCAGCAGCGTTAGCGGGACGAACACCGGGGAGCTGTTTTTT
TRBV30,11,TRBJ1-2,once,-,CAWKGDYGYTF,TGTGCCTGGAAGGGGGACTATGGCTACACCTTC
TRBV19,14,TRBJ1-1,-,TRBD1,CASSRGQDNTEAFF,TGTGCCAGTAGTAGGGGACAGGATAACACTGAAGCTTTCTTT
TRBV5-1,13,TRBJ1-1,-,-,CASSPTGSTEAFF,TGCGCCAGCAGCCCGACCGGGAGTACTGAAGCTTTCTTT
TRBV7-3,15,TRBJ2-7,-,-,CASSLGGGRIYEQYF,TGTGCCAGCAGCCTAGGAGGCGGCAGAATCTACGAGCAGTACTTC